The 24 T cell receptor beta chains presented below share a single source sample, sequenced in a study of T cells after yellow fever vaccination. One entry per CDR3 protein, called by TCRdb with MiXCR from the 5' RACE reads. The sample contains a few hundred thousand distinct CDR3 sequences, roughly 4% of which appear only once. The specimen comprised PBMCs, sampled on the day of the yellow fever booster vaccination. The origin of the receptors is a young man who received the YFV17D yellow fever vaccine.

The V gene is TRBV3-1, the J gene TRBJ1-4; D gene ambiguous. The CDR3 has 16 amino acids. Germline CDR1 is LGHDT and CDR2 is YNNKEL (reference sequence). The germline V and J ends were trimmed by 2 bases and 10 bases, with 20 bases remaining between them. CDR3 sequence reads: CASSQFSGSVDGKLFF. The DNA for the CDR3 is TGTGCCAGCAGCCAATTCTCAGGATCGGTTGATGGAAAACTGTTTTTT.

This clonotype was seen many times. The V gene is TRBV12-3 or TRBV12-4, the J gene TRBJ2-1; 8 bases map to TRBD2. CDR3 length: 15 residues. V lost 3 bases, J lost 9 bases, and 10 bases stayed unmatched. CDR3 DNA: TGTGCCAGCAGTTTCCAGGGCGGGGGGATAGGTGAGCAGTTCTTC. It yields the protein CASSFQGGGIGEQFF.

This chain uses TRBV12-3 or TRBV12-4 with TRBJ2-3, with unresolved D. This CDR3 has 16 residues. V was shortened by 5 bases and J by 2 bases, with 17 bases between the two germline ends. CDR3 DNA: TGTGCCAGCAGTCGACCGGACGGTTGGTACACAGATACGCAGTATTTT. It is translated as CASSRPDGWYTDTQYF.

This clonotype was seen at least ten times. The rearrangement links TRBV9 to TRBJ2-3; no clear D gene. The CDR3 sequence is 13 residues long. Trimming removed 2 bases at V and 2 bases at J, with 6 bases between. In germline, CDR1 is SGDLS, CDR2 YYNGEE. Here the CDR3 reads CASSVLNTDTQYF. CDR3 in DNA: TGTGCCAGCAGCGTCCTAAACACAGATACGCAGTATTTT.

The V gene is TRBV6-5, the J gene TRBJ1-6; D gene ambiguous. Germline V CDR1 and CDR2: MNHEY, SVGAGI. The length of the CDR3 is 18 residues. V dropped 0 bases and J dropped 0 bases, with 12 bases sitting between them. The CDR3, as DNA: TGTGCCAGCAGTTACTCGGCCGGGGTAGACTCCTATAATTCACCCCTCCACTTT. This codes for CASSYSAGVDSYNSPLHF.

The sample holds many counts of this clonotype. This chain connects TRBV4-1 to TRBJ2-1; TRBD1 aligns across 12 bases. J lost 10 bases, V lost 5 bases, and 6 bases had no gene match. The CDR3 extends over 14 amino acids. Germline V gene sequence: CDR1 MGHRA, CDR2 YSYEKL. The chain's CDR3 is CASSSGQGAAEQFF. DNA for the CDR3: TGCGCCAGCAGCTCGGGACAGGGGGCAGCGGAGCAGTTCTTC.

The chain joins TRBV5-5 to TRBJ1-3, with D unclear. Trimming shortened V by 2 bases and J by 0 bases, and 6 bases separated the two germline ends. The CDR3 spans 14 residues. Germline V gene sequence: CDR1 SGHKS, CDR2 YYEKEE (reference sequence). The CDR3 sequence is CASSLLISGNTIYF. The CDR3 nucleotides are TGTGCCAGCAGCTTACTGATCTCTGGAAACACCATATATTTT.

This clonotype has ten or more counts. V and J are TRBV7-3 and TRBJ2-5; 7 positions match TRBD1. Germline lookup yields CDR1 SGHTA and CDR2 FQGTGA. This CDR3 contains 14 residues. Unmatched junction bases numbered 5, after V lost 5 bases and J lost 2 bases. CDR3 in DNA: TGTGCCAGCAGCCCTACAGGGGTGCAAGAGACCCAGTACTTC. This translates into CASSPTGVQETQYF.

The chain uses TRBV20-1 and TRBJ1-5; 9 bases match TRBD1. Germline CDR1 reads DFQATT; CDR2 reads SNEGSKA (reference sequence). V trimming: 5 bases; J trimming: 1 base; junction bases outside the gene matches: 6. The CDR3 loop spans 15 amino acids. CDR3 protein: CSALPGTGSNQPQHF. As DNA, the CDR3 is TGCAGTGCTCTCCCCGGGACAGGGAGCAATCAGCCCCAGCATTTT.

This clonotype was picked up many times. The rearrangement uses TRBV27 and TRBJ2-1, with TRBD2 as a possible D gene (5 bases). CDR1 and CDR2 (germline): MNHEY, SMNVEV (reference sequence). The V gene lost 6 bases and the J gene lost 8 bases, with 17 bases spanning the gap. The CDR3 is 14 residues long. This CDR3 reads CASSLAGSNHEQFF. CDR3 nucleotides: TGTGCCAGCAGCCTTGCGGGCTCGAACCATGAGCAGTTCTTC.

In its sample, this clonotype was seen a few times. Since a much larger clone is just one base distant, this may be a read error. The gene calls are TRBV9 and TRBJ2-3, with no clear D. V shed 3 bases and J shed 2 bases, with 7 bases lying between them. From germline, CDR1 is SGDLS and CDR2 YYNGEE. The CDR3 loop spans 13 amino acids. CDR3 in amino acids: CASSALNTDTQYF. DNA for the CDR3: TGTGCCAGCAGCGCCCTAAACACAGATACGCAGTATTTT.

This clonotype was detected many times. V usage is TRBV27 and J usage is TRBJ1-1; D ambiguous. The CDR3 has 13 residues. The V end lost 4 bases, the J end lost 6 bases, and 12 bases lay between the germline ends. The germline CDR1 and CDR2 sequences are MNHEY and SMNVEV (reference sequence). The CDR3 DNA reads TGTGCCAGCAGTTCAGGAGGAAGCGCTGAAGCTTTCTTT. Its translation is CASSSGGSAEAFF.

This clonotype was counted many times. J is TRBJ2-3 and V is TRBV11-2; TRBD1 matches at 7 bases. The CDR3 spans 13 residues. The junction had 7 bases not matched to a gene; V was cut back by 5 bases and J by 8 bases. Germline assignment: CDR1 SGHAT and CDR2 FQNNGV. CDR3 nucleotide sequence: TGTGCCAGCAGCCCGAGAGCAGGGGGTACGCAGTATTTT. Protein product: CASSPRAGGTQYF.

This clonotype was picked up many times. The chain uses TRBV5-1 and TRBJ1-2; 10 bases are shared with TRBD1. This CDR3 has 14 amino acids. Germline V lookup: CDR1 SGHRS, CDR2 YFSETQ. The J segment lost 8 bases and the V segment lost 4 bases, leaving 8 bases of the junction unmatched. CDR3 sequence (DNA): TGCGCCAGCAGCATCCGGGACAGGGGACGGGGCTACACCTTC. Translation: CASSIRDRGRGYTF.

The sample holds many counts of this clonotype. The V gene is TRBV18, the J gene TRBJ2-5, with 9 bases identical to TRBD2. The J segment lost 4 bases and the V segment lost 2 bases, leaving 2 bases of the junction unmatched. From germline, CDR1 is KGHSH and CDR2 LQKENI. The CDR3 sequence is 14 residues long. The CDR3 protein is CASSPVAGVETQYF. CDR3 DNA: TGTGCCAGCTCACCAGTAGCGGGGGTAGAGACCCAGTACTTC.

This clonotype appeared many times. At one of its ends the junction is not consistent with the germline gene, which may arise from a read error. V and J are TRBV7-2 and TRBJ2-2, with TRBD2 matching 12 bases. The CDR3 has 15 amino acids. The germline CDR1 and CDR2 sequences are SGHTA and FQGNSA. The CDR3 DNA is TGTGCCAGCAGCCTAGCGGGGGGGTACGGCGGGGAGCTGTTTTTT. This encodes CASSLAGGYGGELFF.

The chain recombines TRBV3-1 with TRBJ2-3; D not resolved. The V end lost 4 bases, the J end lost 0 bases, and 11 bases lay between the germline ends. The CDR3 runs 15 residues. Germline V gene lookup returns CDR1 LGHDT and CDR2 YNNKEL (reference sequence). This CDR3 reads CASSPVGTSTDTQYF. For the CDR3, the DNA is TGTGCCAGCAGCCCCGTGGGAACAAGCACAGATACGCAGTATTTT.

This clonotype was picked up a small number of times. The gene calls are TRBV30 and TRBJ1-6; D ambiguous. Germline lookup yields CDR1 GTSNPN and CDR2 SVGIG (reference sequence). V was trimmed by 5 bases and J by 13 bases, leaving 12 bases between them. This CDR3 has 11 residues. The CDR3 sequence is CAWEMLSPLHF. CDR3 bases: TGTGCCTGGGAGATGCTTTCGCCCCTCCACTTT.

As concerns this clonotype: This clone may be a read error of a much larger clone one base away. V is TRBV6-2 or TRBV6-3 and J is TRBJ1-1; 8 bases are a match to TRBD1. The CDR3 loop spans 14 amino acids. Trimming removed 6 bases from V and 4 bases from J; junction bases left unmatched: 7. Germline assignment: CDR1 MNHEY and CDR2 SVGEGT. The CDR3 loop is CASRGKTGATEAFF. The CDR3 nucleotides read TGTGCCAGCAGGGGCAAGACAGGGGCCACTGAAGCTTTCTTT.

The chain employs TRBV7-8 and TRBJ2-3; no clear D gene. The CDR3 loop spans 13 amino acids. The V and J ends lost 3 bases and 4 bases respectively, with 8 bases between them. Germline V gene lookup returns CDR1 SGHVS and CDR2 FQNEAQ. DNA for the CDR3: TGTGCCAGCAGCTTTTCCTCTGCAGATACGCAGTATTTT. It codes for CASSFSSADTQYF.

This clonotype was observed many times. This sequence joins TRBV29-1 and TRBJ1-2; D may be TRBD1 (5 bases). V shed 7 bases and J shed 4 bases, with 16 bases lying between them. The CDR3 runs to 13 residues. Germline loops: CDR1 SQVTM, CDR2 ANQGSEA. Here the CDR3 reads CSGLGTAGYGYTF. The CDR3 DNA follows: TGCAGCGGACTCGGGACGGCGGGCTATGGCTACACCTTC.

V gene TRBV7-9 combines with J gene TRBJ1-2; D is undetermined. V lost 4 bases and J 1 base, leaving 7 bases between the germline ends. CDR1 SEHNR and CDR2 FQNEAQ come from the germline V gene (reference sequence). This CDR3 has 13 residues. CDR3: CASSSADNYGYTF. CDR3 coding DNA: TGTGCCAGCAGCTCAGCAGATAACTATGGCTACACCTTC.

The table lists this clonotype with many counts. The chain couples TRBV4-3 to TRBJ2-1, with 10 bases identical to TRBD2. Germline V gene data show CDR1 as LGHNA and CDR2 as YSLEER. The CDR3 has 16 amino acids. The V segment lost 0 bases and the J segment 2 bases; nucleotides outside the gene matches: 1. The CDR3 DNA follows: TGCGCCAGCAGCCAAGATGGGACTAGCGCCTACAATGAGCAGTTCTTC. It encodes CASSQDGTSAYNEQFF.

This chain uses TRBV10-3 with TRBJ1-2; 7 nucleotides align to TRBD1. Germline CDR1 is ENHRY and CDR2 is SYGVKD. After removal of 11 bases from V and 8 bases from J, the junction contained 20 bases not matched to a gene. This CDR3 is built from 15 residues. The CDR3 DNA reads as TGTGCCTCGCAAGACAGGGAACAGGGGTTGGAGGGCTACACCTTC. Translated: CASQDREQGLEGYTF.